These 9 T cell receptor beta chains were sequenced from one sample in a study of cytomegalovirus exposure and HLA in healthy donors. Primers included in the PCR were 60 Vbeta and 13 Jbeta primers. The assay was immunoSEQ multiplex PCR, and TCRdb's table has in-frame clones only and misses some. The data contain roughly 100,000 clones, around 80% of them singletons. Sequencing was carried out using PBMCs. Every receptor here comes from a man in his forties or fifties in good health and CMV-seropositive.

J is TRBJ2-5 and V is TRBV21-1; the table's TRBD1 call for D was not verified on the DNA. TRBV21-1 is described as a pseudogene. The CDR3 sequence is 15 residues long. CDR3 nucleotides: TGTGCCAACAAGACCGACAGGGTAGGAGGGGAGACCCAGTACTTC. Translating it yields CANKTDRVGGETQYF.

The chain combines TRBV6-5 with TRBJ1-4; 7 nucleotides align to TRBD1. CDR3 size: 15 residues. J lost 7 bases, V lost 5 bases, and 10 bases had no gene match. CDR1 MNHEY and CDR2 SVGAGI come from the germline V gene. The CDR3 region has the DNA TGTGCCAGCAGTAGTCGGACAGGTCAGGGTGAAAAACTGTTTTTT. As protein: CASSSRTGQGEKLFF.

The DNA for the CDR3 is TGTGCCAGCAGCTTCGCGTACACCGGGGAGCTGTTTTTT. It translates to CASSFAYTGELFF. The V and J genes are TRBV7-9 and TRBJ2-2; D gene uncertain. This CDR3 is built from 13 residues. The germline gives CDR1 SEHNR, CDR2 FQNEAQ (reference sequence). Deletions cut 3 bases from V and 3 bases from J, with 5 bases between. The variable domain in full, with the rest retrieved from reference TRBV7-9 and TRBJ2-2, is DTGVSQNPRHKITKRGQNVTFRCDPISEHNRLYWYRQTLGQGPEFLTYFQNEAQLEKSRLLSDRFSAERPKGSFSTLEIQRTEQGDSAMYLCASSFAYTGELFFGEGSRLTVL.

The chain combines TRBV19 with TRBJ1-1; 10 nucleotides agree with TRBD1. Germline CDR1 LNHDA, CDR2 SQIVND (reference sequence). The V gene end was trimmed by 10 bases and the J gene end by 5 bases; junction bases not matched to a gene: 13. The CDR3 has 15 residues. CDR3 nucleotide sequence: TGTGCCACTTGGGACAGGGGACGAGAGAGGACTGAAGCTTTCTTT. This gives the protein CATWDRGRERTEAFF.

In this sample, this clone turned up once. The rearrangement uses TRBV29-1 and TRBJ2-5, with unresolved D. With 1 base removed from V and 8 bases from J, the gap between germline ends came to 5 bases. CDR3 length: 10 amino acids. CDR1 is SQVTM, CDR2 ANQGSEA, per germline. CDR3 in DNA: TGCAGCGTTGAAGTATTTACCCAGTACTTC. Its protein is CSVEVFTQYF.

This clone has a single count. This sequence joins TRBV5-6 and TRBJ2-1; the match to TRBD2 covers 9 bases. Germline assignment: CDR1 SGHDT and CDR2 YYEEEE. This CDR3 region has 16 residues. V trimming: 0 bases; J trimming: 4 bases; junction bases outside the gene matches: 5. In nucleotides, the CDR3 is TGTGCCAGCAGCTTGGGCGGGGGGGCACCTTACAATGAGCAGTTCTTC. This encodes CASSLGGGAPYNEQFF.

The count of this clone is one. This chain joins TRBV28 and TRBJ1-3; TRBD1 matches 7 bases. In germline, CDR1 is MDHEN, CDR2 SYDVKM. V shed 3 bases and J 4 bases; nucleotides not matched to a gene: 6. This CDR3 has 15 residues. The CDR3 reads CASSFPGQMGNTIYF. DNA for the CDR3: TGTGCCAGCAGTTTCCCGGGACAGATGGGAAACACCATATATTTT. Based on the CDR3 plus reference TRBV28 and TRBJ1-3, the full variable domain is DVKVTQSSRYLVKRTGEKVFLECVQDMDHENMFWYRQDPGLGLRLIYFSYDVKMKEKGDIPEGYSVSREKKERFSLILESASTNQTSMYLCASSFPGQMGNTIYFGEGSWLTVV.

V gene TRBV27 combines with J gene TRBJ2-2; TRBD2 matches 11 bases. This CDR3 comprises 15 residues. Germline V gene lookup returns CDR1 MNHEY and CDR2 SMNVEV (reference sequence). V was pared by 4 bases and J by 6 bases, with 4 bases of the junction left unmatched. The CDR3 here is CASSSTSGRPGELFF. CDR3 in DNA: TGTGCCAGCAGTTCCACTAGCGGGAGACCCGGGGAGCTGTTTTTT.

The chain recombines TRBV7-2 with TRBJ1-1, with D unresolved. CDR3 size: 12 residues. V gave up 3 bases and J gave up 1 base, with 3 bases separating them. Germline loops: CDR1 SGHTA, CDR2 FQGNSA. CDR3 DNA: TGTGCCAGCAGCTTCAGGAACACTGAAGCTTTCTTT. This codes for CASSFRNTEAFF.